These T cell receptor beta chains were read from a single sample in a study of blood T cell repertoires in COVID-19. Clones were sequenced by immunoSEQ multiplex PCR, and TCRdb holds only the in-frame ones, with some missing. The sample holds more than 120,000 clones, more than 70% seen once. The sequenced material came from peripheral blood. These receptor sequences come from a human donor in a cohort sampled during active COVID-19. Each CDR3 is given with its conserved first and last residue. The order of the fields is clone size, D gene, V gene, J gene, CDR3 DNA, CDR3 protein. A D gene is named only where the DNA matches it firmly. Clone sizes are given selectively: once, few, many, or a class where the clone is expanded.

>NA|NA|TRBV5-4|TRBJ2-1
TGTGCCAGCAGCCCAAAGACAGGAGGCATGGATGAGCAGTTCTTC
CASSPKTGGMDEQFF
>NA|TRBD2|TRBV6-5|TRBJ2-7
TGTGCCAGCAGAGTCAATCTGGGGGGGGACTACGAGCAGTACTTC
CASRVNLGGDYEQYF
>NA|NA|TRBV30|TRBJ1-2
TGTGCCTGGAGTGTCGAGCAGGGATTCTATGGCTACACCTTC
CAWSVEQGFYGYTF
>NA|NA|TRBV4-3|TRBJ2-2
TGCGCCAGCAGCCAAGGCCCCCCCAGGGTCGACACCGGGGAGCTGTTTTTT
CASSQGPPRVDTGELFF
>NA|NA|TRBV7-2|TRBJ2-7
TGTGCCAGCAGCTTAGGGAGGACCTCCTACGAGCAGTACTTC
CASSLGRTSYEQYF
>NA|NA|TRBV27|TRBJ1-1
TGTGCCAGCAGATCTCTGGTGGCAGGGATGAACACTGAAGCTTTCTTT
CASRSLVAGMNTEAFF
>NA|TRBD1|TRBV2|TRBJ1-2
TGTGCCGGCCGACAGGGTGGCTACACCTTC
CAGRQGGYTF
>NA|NA|TRBV12-3/TRBV12-4|TRBJ2-3
TGTGCCAGCAGTTTAGGTAGCTCGGATACGCAGTATTTT
CASSLGSSDTQYF
>NA|NA|TRBV29-1|TRBJ2-4
TGCAGCGTTGAAGACGAGAAAAAAAACATTCAGTACTTC
CSVEDEKKNIQYF
>NA|NA|TRBV12-5|TRBJ2-4
TGTGCTAGTGGTTTGGTAGGAGGCCCAGGTATGGGTAGCAAAAACATTCAGTACTTC
CASGLVGGPGMGSKNIQYF
>few|NA|TRBV7-9|TRBJ1-2
TGTGCCAGCAGCTTAGCGCAGGGTTCGGACTATGGCTACACCTTC
CASSLAQGSDYGYTF
>NA|NA|TRBV14|TRBJ2-1
TGTGCCAGCAGCCGCTCGGGGATGGCTGCGGGTGAGCAGTTCTTC
CASSRSGMAAGEQFF
>NA|NA|TRBV2|TRBJ2-5
TGTGCCAGCAGCGACTACCAAGAGACCCAGTACTTC
CASSDYQETQYF
>NA|TRBD1|TRBV7-9|TRBJ2-7
TGTGCCAGCAGCTCGTACCCGGGACAGTCCTACGAGCAGTACTTC
CASSSYPGQSYEQYF
>NA|TRBD1|TRBV9|TRBJ2-3
TGTGCCAGCAGCCCCCGGGACAGGGGTGGGACAGATACGCAGTATTTT
CASSPRDRGGTDTQYF
>NA|TRBD1|TRBV12-5|TRBJ1-1
TGTGCTAGTGGTTTGGTACAGGGGGAAGCTTTCTTT
CASGLVQGEAFF